This T cell receptor (beta chain) was identified during a study of shared clonotypes between healthy human individuals (dated by TCRdb to about 2020). Context from the whole study: A few men and two women, aged 18 to 49 years, made up the cohort. Between about 0.8 and 9 billion PBMCs per donor were obtained by leukapheresis. Libraries were prepared and TCR repertoires were sequenced by different laboratories using diverse techniques, in order to increase sequencing depth and limit assay-specific biases. The study deeply sequenced blood TCR repertoires of about 5 healthy adults to estimate repertoire size and the extent of clonotype sharing between individuals. For each donor, CD4 naive and CD4 memory were each run on three plates, CD8 naive on two plates, and CD8 memory on one plate.

Using the deep immunoSEQ assay, TCR CDR3 regions were amplified from genomic DNA by multiplex PCR. Genomic DNA extracted from each cell subset was distributed evenly over all wells of several immunoSEQ 96-well plates, and each plate served as one replicate. For sorted subsets, about 200 ng genomic DNA, equal to about 30,000 T cell genomes, was loaded into each replicate PCR. Purified libraries were quantified with a Qubit 3.0 fluorometer, sized on a Bioanalyzer 2100, and re-quantified with the KAPA Library Quantification kit. Every immunoSEQ 96-well plate was sequenced on a dedicated single-read 150-cycle Illumina NextSeq 550 flow cell. In the source study's methods: Because the immunoSEQ output held only junctional sequences and lacked quality scores, the filtering could not match the filtering applied to full-length reads. To assign V/J genes and CDR3, sequences were annotated against IMGT germline references using PyIR, a Python wrapper for IgBLAST v1.9. Reads with weak V/J assignments (E-value above 1e-6), missing CDR3, stop codons, out-of-frame junctions, or ambiguous translated residues were removed. V3J clonotypes were defined as sequences sharing the same inferred V gene, J gene, and CDR3 amino acid sequence. To compute the percentage overlap between repertoires, the number of shared unique clonotypes was divided by the size of the smaller repertoire. RTK rarefaction, the Chao1 estimator, and Recon v2.1 estimates of unobserved clonotypes were used to assess repertoire richness. Generation probabilities were computed with OLGA for all TCRbeta clonotypes obtained by the gDNA method from four donors. TCRdb mirrors the immuneACCESS table, restricted to in-frame sequences. Some clones are absent from its copies; in checked studies, under half trace to an unresolved V gene, and the reason for the others is unknown. The DNA was the basis for D and trimming; V, J and clone size are from that table. Recorded for this sample are millions of clones; 85% to 95% of them occurred a single time. The top ten clones comprise 0.39% of the sample.

Overall results and qualifications from the work: Roughly 5% of naive CD4, approximately 3.7% of naive CD8, approximately 2.2% of memory CD4, and roughly 0.4% of memory CD8 clonotypes were shared across a few donors. Rarefaction of sorted-subset datasets indicated incomplete sequencing despite the large sequencing depth. Sampling was restricted to blood, and TCR repertoires in tissues likely differ from the TCR repertoires found in blood. Compared with non-shared clonotypes, clonotypes shared by all four sorted-subset donors had higher generation probabilities. Because the study included only a small number of donors, the genetic and exposure-history diversity represented was limited. Naive subsets generally had larger estimated clonotype richness than memory subsets. Pairwise subsampling indicated that sequencing depth was expected to affect the degree of clonotype sharing among donors.

This clone was found once. Its antigen remains undetermined. Base-call qualities are not available, and no considerably larger clone is one nucleotide away. Taken from the germline V gene, the CDR1 and CDR2 loops are KGHSH and LQKENI. Including cysteine and phenylalanine, the CDR3 has 15 amino acids. The kept DNA is CDR3 alone, 45 bases in frame from the first base. V is reduced by 3 bases and J by 8 bases, leaving a spacing of 19 bases between them. The donors were healthy, HIV-negative adults who had no recently reported acute infections or vaccinations. Only Caucasian adults living in Nashville, Tennessee, USA were represented among the donors. CD4+ T cells were enriched by magnetic negative selection, after which naive cells were positively selected on CD45RA and the negative fraction was taken as the memory subset. After blood collection by leukapheresis, PBMCs were isolated using Ficoll-Histopaque density gradient centrifugation and then cryopreserved in the vapor phase of liquid nitrogen. Analytical flow cytometry was used to check the purity and quantity of each magnetically sorted T cell population. Genomic DNA was isolated from every sorted fraction and measured by UV absorbance on a Nanodrop 2000c.

This receptor was identified in a man between 18 and 35 years old in good health. Some clones in this sample may be carry-over from other donors' samples. The chain is assembled from TRBV18 and TRBJ1-2; the D gene is possibly TRBD1, with 5 bases matching. Sequencing was done on a sample of naive CD4+ T cells from PBMCs. The cell subset or site label on this specimen signifies: CD45RA+ positively selected. CDR3 region: CASSPNLQAAGGYTF. The sequence in DNA is TGTGCCAGCTCACCCAACCTACAGGCCGCGGGCGGCTACACCTTC. Supplemented by the reference TRBV18 and TRBJ1-2 proteins around the CDR3, the complete variable domain is NAGVMQNPRHLVRRRGQEARLRCSPMKGHSHVYWYRQLPEEGLKFMVYLQKENIIDESGMPKERFSAEFPKEGPSILRIQQVVRGDSAAYFCASSPNLQAAGGYTFGSGTRLTVV.